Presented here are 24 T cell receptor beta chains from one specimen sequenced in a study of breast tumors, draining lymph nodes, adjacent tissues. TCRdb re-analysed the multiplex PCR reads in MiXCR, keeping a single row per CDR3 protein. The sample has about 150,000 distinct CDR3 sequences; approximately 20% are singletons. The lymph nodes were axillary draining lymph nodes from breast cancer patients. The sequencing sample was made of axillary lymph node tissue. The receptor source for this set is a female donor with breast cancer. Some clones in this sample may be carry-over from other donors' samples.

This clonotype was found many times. Here the CDR3 DNA reads TGTGCCAGCAGTACCCCGGGACAGGGCTACGAGCAGTACTTC. It yields the protein CASSTPGQGYEQYF. The gene calls are TRBV28 and TRBJ2-7; TRBD1 matches at 9 bases. V gave up 5 bases and J gave up 3 bases; unmatched junction bases: 5. Germline V gene lookup returns CDR1 MDHEN and CDR2 SYDVKM. This CDR3 contains 14 residues.

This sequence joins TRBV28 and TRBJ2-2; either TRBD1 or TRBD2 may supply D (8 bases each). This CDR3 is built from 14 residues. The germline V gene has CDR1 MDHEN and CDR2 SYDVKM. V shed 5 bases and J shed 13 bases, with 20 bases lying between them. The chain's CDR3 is CASSLDRGLGGLFF. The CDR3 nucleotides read TGTGCCAGCAGTCTAGACAGGGGACTAGGCGGGCTGTTTTTT.

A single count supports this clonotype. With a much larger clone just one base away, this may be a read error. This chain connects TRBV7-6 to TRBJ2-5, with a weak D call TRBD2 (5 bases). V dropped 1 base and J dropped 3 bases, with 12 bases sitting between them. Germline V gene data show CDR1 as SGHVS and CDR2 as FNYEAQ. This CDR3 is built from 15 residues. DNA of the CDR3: TGTGCCAGCAGCTTAGTGGCTAGCTACAAAGAGACCCAGTACTTC. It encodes CASSLVASYKETQYF.

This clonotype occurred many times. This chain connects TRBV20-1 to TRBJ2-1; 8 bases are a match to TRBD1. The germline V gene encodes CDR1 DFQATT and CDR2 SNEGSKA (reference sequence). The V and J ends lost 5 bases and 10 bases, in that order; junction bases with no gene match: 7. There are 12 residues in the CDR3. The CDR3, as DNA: TGCAGTGCTGACAGGGGAAGGGGCGAGCAGTTCTTC. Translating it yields CSADRGRGEQFF.

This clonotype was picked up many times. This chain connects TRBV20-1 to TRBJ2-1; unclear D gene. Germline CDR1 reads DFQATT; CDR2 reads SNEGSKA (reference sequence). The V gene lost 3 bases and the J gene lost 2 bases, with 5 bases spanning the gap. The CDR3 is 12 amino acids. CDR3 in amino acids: CSASNAYNEQFF. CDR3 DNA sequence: TGCAGTGCTAGCAACGCCTACAATGAGCAGTTCTTC.

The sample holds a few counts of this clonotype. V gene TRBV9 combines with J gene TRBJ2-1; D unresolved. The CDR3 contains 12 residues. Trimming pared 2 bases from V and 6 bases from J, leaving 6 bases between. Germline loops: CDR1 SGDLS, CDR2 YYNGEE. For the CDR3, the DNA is TGTGCCAGCAGCGTGGACGGCAATGAGCAGTTCTTC. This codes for CASSVDGNEQFF.

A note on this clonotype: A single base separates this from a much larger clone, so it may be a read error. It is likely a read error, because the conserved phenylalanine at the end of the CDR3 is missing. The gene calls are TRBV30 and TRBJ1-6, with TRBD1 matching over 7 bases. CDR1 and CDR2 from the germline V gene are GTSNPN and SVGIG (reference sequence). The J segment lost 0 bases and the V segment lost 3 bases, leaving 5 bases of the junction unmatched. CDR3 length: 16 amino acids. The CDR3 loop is CAWSPGQSSYNSPLHL. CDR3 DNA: TGTGCCTGGAGCCCGGGACAGAGCTCCTATAATTCACCCCTCCACCTT.

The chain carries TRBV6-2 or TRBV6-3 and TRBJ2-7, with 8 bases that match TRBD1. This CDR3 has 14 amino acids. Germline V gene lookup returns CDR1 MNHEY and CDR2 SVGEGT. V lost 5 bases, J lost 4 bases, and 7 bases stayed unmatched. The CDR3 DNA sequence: TGTGCCAGCAGTCATATCGACAGGGGATACGAGCAGTACTTC. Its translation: CASSHIDRGYEQYF.

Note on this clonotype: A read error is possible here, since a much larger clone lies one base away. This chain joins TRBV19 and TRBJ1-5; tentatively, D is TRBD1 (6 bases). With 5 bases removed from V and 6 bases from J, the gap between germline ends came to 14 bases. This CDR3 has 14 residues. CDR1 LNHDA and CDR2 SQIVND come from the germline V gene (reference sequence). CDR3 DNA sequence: TGTGCCAGTAGTTCTTTCGGACAGAGTCAGCCCCAGCATTTT. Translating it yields CASSSFGQSQPQHF.

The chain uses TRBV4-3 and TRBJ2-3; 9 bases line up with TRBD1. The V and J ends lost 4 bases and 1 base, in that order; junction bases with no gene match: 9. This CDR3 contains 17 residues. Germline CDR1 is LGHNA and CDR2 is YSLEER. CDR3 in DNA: TGCGCCAGCAGCCGCCAGACAGGGGGGAGGGGCACAGATACGCAGTATTTT. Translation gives CASSRQTGGRGTDTQYF.

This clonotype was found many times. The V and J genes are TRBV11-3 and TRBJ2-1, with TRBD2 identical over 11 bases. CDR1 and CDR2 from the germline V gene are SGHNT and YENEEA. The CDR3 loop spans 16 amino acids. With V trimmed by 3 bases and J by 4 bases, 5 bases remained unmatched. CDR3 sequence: CASSFKGTSGYNEQFF. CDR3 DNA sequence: TGTGCCAGCAGCTTCAAAGGGACTAGCGGTTACAATGAGCAGTTCTTC.

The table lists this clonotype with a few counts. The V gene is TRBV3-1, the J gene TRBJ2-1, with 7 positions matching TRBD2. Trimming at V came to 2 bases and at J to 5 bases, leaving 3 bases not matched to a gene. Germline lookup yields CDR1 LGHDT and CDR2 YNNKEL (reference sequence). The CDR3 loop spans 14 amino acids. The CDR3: CASSQRGEDNEQFF. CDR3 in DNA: TGTGCCAGCAGCCAACGGGGGGAGGACAATGAGCAGTTCTTC.

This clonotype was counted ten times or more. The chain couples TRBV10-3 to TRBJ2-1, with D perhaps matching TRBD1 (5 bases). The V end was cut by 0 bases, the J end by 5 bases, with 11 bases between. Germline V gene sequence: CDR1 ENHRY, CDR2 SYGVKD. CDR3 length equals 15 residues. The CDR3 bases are TGTGCCATCAGTGAGTCTTATCCCAGGGACAATGAGCAGTTCTTC. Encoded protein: CAISESYPRDNEQFF.

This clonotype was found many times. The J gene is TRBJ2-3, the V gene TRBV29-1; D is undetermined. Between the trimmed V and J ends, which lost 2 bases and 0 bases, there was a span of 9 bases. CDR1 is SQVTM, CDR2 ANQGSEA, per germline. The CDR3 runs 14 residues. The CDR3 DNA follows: TGCAGCGTTGAATACCGGGTTAGCACAGATACGCAGTATTTT. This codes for CSVEYRVSTDTQYF.

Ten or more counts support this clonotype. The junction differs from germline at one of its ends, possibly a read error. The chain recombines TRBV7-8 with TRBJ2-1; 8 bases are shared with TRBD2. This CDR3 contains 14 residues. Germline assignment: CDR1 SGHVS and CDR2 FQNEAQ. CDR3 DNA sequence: TGTGCCAGCAGCTTACTCACGGGGAGCGGGAGAGGGCTCTTC. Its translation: CASSLLTGSGRGLF. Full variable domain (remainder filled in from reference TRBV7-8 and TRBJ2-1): GAGVSQSPRYKVAKRGQDVALRCDPISGHVSLFWYQQALGQGPEFLTYFQNEAQLDKSGLPSDRFFAERPEGSVSTLKIQRTQQEDSAVYLCASSLLTGSGRGLFGPGTRLTVL.

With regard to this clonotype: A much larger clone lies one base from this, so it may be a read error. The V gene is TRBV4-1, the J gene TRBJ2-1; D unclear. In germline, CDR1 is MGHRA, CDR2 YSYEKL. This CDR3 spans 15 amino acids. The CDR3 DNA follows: TGCGCCAGCAGCCGAGATCCCGGCTCCCACAATGAGCAGTTCTTC. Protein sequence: CASSRDPGSHNEQFF.

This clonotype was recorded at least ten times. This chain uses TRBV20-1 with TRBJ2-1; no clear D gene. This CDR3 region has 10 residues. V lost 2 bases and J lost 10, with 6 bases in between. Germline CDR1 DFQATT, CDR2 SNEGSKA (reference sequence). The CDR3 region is CSARMAEQFF. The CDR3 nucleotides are TGCAGTGCTAGAATGGCGGAGCAGTTCTTC.

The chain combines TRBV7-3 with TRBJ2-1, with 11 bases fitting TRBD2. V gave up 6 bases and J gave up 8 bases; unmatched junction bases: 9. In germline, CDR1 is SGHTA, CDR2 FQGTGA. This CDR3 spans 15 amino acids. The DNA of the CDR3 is TGTGCCAGCAGTACGACTAGCGGGAAGTGTGATGAGCAGTTCTTC. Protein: CASSTTSGKCDEQFF.

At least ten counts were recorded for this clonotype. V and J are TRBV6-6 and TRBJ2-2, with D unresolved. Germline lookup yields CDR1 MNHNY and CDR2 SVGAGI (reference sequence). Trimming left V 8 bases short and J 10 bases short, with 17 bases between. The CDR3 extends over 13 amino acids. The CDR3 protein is CASFSQTVVELFF. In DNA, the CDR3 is TGTGCCAGCTTTAGCCAAACAGTGGTGGAGCTGTTTTTT.

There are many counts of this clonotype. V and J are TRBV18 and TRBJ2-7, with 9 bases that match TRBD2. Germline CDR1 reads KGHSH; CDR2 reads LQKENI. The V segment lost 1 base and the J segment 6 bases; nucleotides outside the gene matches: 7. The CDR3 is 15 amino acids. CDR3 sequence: CASSPLSGLAGEQYF. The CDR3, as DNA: TGTGCCAGCTCACCACTCTCGGGACTAGCAGGCGAGCAGTACTTC.

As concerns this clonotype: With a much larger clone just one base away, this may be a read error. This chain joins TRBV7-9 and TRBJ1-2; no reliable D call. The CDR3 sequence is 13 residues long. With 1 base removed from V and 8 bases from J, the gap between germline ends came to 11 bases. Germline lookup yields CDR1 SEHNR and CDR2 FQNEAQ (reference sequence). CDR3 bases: TGTGCCAGCAGCTTAGAGGCGGGTCCGGGCTACACCTTC. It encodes CASSLEAGPGYTF.

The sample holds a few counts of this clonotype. CDR3 nucleotide sequence: TGTGCCAGCAGTTCCGAGGAGAATCAGCCCCAGCATTTT. The encoded protein is CASSSEENQPQHF. The gene calls are TRBV12-3 or TRBV12-4 and TRBJ1-5; D remains unclear. Trimming left V 4 bases short and J 4 bases short, with 8 bases between. CDR3 size: 13 residues.

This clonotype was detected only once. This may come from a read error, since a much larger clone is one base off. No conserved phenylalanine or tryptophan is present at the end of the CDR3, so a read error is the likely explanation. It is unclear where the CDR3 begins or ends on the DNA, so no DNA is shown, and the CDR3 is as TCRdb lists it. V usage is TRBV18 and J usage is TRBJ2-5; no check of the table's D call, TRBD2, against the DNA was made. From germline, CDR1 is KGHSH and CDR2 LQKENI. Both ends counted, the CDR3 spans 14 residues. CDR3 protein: CASSPPDRPELADS.

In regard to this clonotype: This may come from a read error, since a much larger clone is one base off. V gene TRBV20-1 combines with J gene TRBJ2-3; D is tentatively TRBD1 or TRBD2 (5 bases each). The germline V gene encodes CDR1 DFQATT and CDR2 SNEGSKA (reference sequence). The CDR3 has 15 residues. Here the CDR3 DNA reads TGCAGTGCTAGAGCTATGATGAGGGGCACAGATGCGCAGTATTTT. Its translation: CSARAMMRGTDAQYF.